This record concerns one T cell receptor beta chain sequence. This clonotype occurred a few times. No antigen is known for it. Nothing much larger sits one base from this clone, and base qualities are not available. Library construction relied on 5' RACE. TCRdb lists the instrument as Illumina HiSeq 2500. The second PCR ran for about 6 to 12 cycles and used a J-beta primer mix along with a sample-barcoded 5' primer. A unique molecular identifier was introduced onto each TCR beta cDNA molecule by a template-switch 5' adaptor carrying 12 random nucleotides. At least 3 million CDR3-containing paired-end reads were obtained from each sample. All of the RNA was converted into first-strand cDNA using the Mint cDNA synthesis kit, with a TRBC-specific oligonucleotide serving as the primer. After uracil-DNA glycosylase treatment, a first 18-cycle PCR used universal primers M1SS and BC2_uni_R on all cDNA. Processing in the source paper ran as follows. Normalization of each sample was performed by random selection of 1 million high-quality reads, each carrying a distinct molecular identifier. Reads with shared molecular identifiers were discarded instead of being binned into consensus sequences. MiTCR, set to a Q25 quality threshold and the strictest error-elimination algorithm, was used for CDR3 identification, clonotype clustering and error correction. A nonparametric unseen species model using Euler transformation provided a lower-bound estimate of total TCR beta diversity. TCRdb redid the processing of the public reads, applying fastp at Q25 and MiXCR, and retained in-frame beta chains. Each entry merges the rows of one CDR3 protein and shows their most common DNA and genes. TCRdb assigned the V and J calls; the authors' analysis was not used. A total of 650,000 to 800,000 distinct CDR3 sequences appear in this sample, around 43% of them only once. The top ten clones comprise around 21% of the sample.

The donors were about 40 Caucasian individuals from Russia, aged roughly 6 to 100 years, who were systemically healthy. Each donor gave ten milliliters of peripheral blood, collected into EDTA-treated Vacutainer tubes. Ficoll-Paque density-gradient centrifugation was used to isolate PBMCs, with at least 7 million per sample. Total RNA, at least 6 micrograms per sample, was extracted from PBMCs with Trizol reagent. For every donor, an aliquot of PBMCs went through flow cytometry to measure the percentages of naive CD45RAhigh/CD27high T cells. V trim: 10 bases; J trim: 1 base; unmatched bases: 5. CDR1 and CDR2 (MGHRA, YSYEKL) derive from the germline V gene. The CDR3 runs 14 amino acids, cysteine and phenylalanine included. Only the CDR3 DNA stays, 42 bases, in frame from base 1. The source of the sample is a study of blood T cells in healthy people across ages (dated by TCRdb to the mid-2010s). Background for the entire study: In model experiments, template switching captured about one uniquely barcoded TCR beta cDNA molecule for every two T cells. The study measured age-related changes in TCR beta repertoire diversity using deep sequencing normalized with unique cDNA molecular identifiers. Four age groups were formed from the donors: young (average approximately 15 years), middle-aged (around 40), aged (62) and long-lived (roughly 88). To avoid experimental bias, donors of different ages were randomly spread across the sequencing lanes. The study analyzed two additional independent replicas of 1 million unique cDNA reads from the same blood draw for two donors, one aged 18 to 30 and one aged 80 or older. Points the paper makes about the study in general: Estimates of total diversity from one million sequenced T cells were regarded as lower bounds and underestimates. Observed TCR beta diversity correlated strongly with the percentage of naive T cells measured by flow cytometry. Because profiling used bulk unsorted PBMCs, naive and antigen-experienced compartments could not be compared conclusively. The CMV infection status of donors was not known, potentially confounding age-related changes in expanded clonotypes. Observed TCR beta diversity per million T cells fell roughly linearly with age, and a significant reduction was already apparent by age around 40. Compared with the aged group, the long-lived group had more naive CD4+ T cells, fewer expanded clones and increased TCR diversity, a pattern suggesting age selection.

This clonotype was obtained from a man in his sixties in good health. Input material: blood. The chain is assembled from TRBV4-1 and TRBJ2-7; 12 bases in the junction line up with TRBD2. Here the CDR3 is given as CAIGLAGSSYEQYF. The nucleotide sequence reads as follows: TGCGCCATCGGACTAGCGGGATCTTCCTACGAGCAGTACTTC.